The 21 T cell receptor beta chains below all came from one sample that was sequenced in a study of blood T cell repertoires in COVID-19. Repertoires were generated with immunoSEQ multiplex PCR, while TCRdb's copy carries only in-frame clones and drops some. The sample contains around 310,000 clones, 90% of which appear only once. The sample was peripheral blood. Receptors were obtained from a middle-aged woman with COVID-19, enrolled during active disease.

The chain joins TRBV13 to TRBJ2-1, with TRBD1 matching over 8 bases. The germline V gene has CDR1 PRHDT and CDR2 FYEKMQ (reference sequence). There are 15 residues in the CDR3. Trimming at V came to 5 bases and at J to 3 bases, leaving 6 bases not matched to a gene. The CDR3: CASSLGQGVYNEQFF. DNA of the CDR3: TGTGCCAGCAGCCTCGGACAGGGAGTCTACAATGAGCAGTTCTTC.

The chain couples TRBV7-9 to TRBJ1-3, with TRBD1 as a possible D gene (5 bases). CDR1 and CDR2 from the germline V gene are SEHNR and FQNEAQ (reference sequence). The CDR3 runs 17 residues. V was pared by 4 bases and J by 3 bases, with 19 bases between. The chain's CDR3 is CASSSIPAGVVGNTIYF. In DNA form, the CDR3 reads TGTGCCAGCAGCTCAATCCCGGCGGGGGTTGTTGGAAACACCATATATTTT.

The chain is built from TRBV29-1 and TRBJ2-3; tentative D call: TRBD2 (5 bases). Per germline, CDR1 SQVTM and CDR2 ANQGSEA. The V end lost 8 bases, the J end lost 4 bases, and 10 bases lay between the germline ends. The CDR3 is 11 residues long. The DNA for the CDR3 is TGCAGCTGGGAGAACTCAGATACGCAGTATTTT. Protein sequence: CSWENSDTQYF.

This chain links TRBV7-3 with TRBJ2-2; TRBD1 might be the D (5 bases). Germline CDR1 SGHTA, CDR2 FQGTGA. Trimming stripped 3 bases from V and 6 bases from J, with 11 bases between. The CDR3 loop spans 14 amino acids. The CDR3 DNA follows: TGTGCCAGCAGCTTTCAGGGTCTACCCGGGGAGCTGTTTTTT. This sequence encodes CASSFQGLPGELFF.

The V call is TRBV28, the J call TRBJ1-2; D is unresolved. The CDR3 is 13 residues long. Germline CDR1 reads MDHEN; CDR2 reads SYDVKM. V was shortened by 6 bases and J by 3 bases, with 11 bases between the two germline ends. The CDR3: CASSSGLHYGYTF. DNA of the CDR3: TGTGCCAGCAGCTCCGGGTTACACTATGGCTACACCTTC.

The chain carries TRBV6-2 or TRBV6-3 and TRBJ1-2; D gene unclear. V was trimmed by 6 bases and J by 5 bases, leaving 25 bases between them. Germline-derived CDR1 and CDR2 are MNHEY and SVGEGT. The CDR3 sequence is 17 residues long. CDR3: CASSHLIGEVSSYGYTF. The DNA for the CDR3 is TGTGCCAGCAGCCACCTAATTGGAGAGGTCTCATCATATGGCTACACCTTC.

This clone was observed once. The genes are TRBV2 and TRBJ2-5; a possible D gene is TRBD1 (8 bases). V was cut by 5 bases and J by 5 bases, with 15 bases left in between. Germline lookup yields CDR1 SNHLY and CDR2 FYNNEI. The CDR3 loop spans 14 amino acids. CDR3: CASSIQGGGETQYF. The DNA for the CDR3 is TGTGCCAGCAGTATACAGGGGGGAGGGGAGACCCAGTACTTC.

The CDR3 is CASTKTTGPTNEKLFF. The CDR3 nucleotides read TGTGCCAGCACCAAAACGACAGGTCCAACTAATGAAAAACTGTTTTTT. This chain uses TRBV11-2 with TRBJ1-4, with D possibly being TRBD1 (6 bases). The CDR3 is 16 residues long. Germline CDR1 is SGHAT and CDR2 is FQNNGV. V was clipped by 7 bases and J by 0 bases, with 15 bases between them. Supplemented by reference TRBV11-2 and TRBJ1-4, the full variable domain reads EAGVAQSPRYKIIEKRQSVAFWCNPISGHATLYWYQQILGQGPKLLIQFQNNGVVDDSQLPKDRFSAERLKGVDSTLKIQPAKLEDSAVYLCASTKTTGPTNEKLFFGSGTQLSVL.

This sequence joins TRBV3-1 (or the pseudogene TRBV3-2) and TRBJ1-2, with a tentative D call TRBD1 (5 bases). This CDR3 spans 15 amino acids. Germline V lookup: CDR1 LGHDT, CDR2 YNNKEL (reference sequence). Trimming cost V 1 base and J 0 bases, with 9 bases left between them. The CDR3 is CASSQVAGANYGYTF. The CDR3 DNA sequence: TGTGCCAGCAGCCAAGTTGCGGGGGCTAACTATGGCTACACCTTC.

V usage is TRBV27 and J usage is TRBJ2-7; TRBD2 might be the D (6 bases). The CDR3 covers 13 residues. CDR1 and CDR2 (germline): MNHEY, SMNVEV (reference sequence). Trimming removed 6 bases at V and 3 bases at J, with 12 bases between. CDR3 sequence: CASSLGLLYEQYF. The CDR3 DNA follows: TGTGCCAGCAGCCTGGGACTTCTCTACGAGCAGTACTTC.

The chain carries TRBV2 and TRBJ2-5; TRBD2 agrees at 8 bases. Looked up from germline, CDR1 is SNHLY and CDR2 is FYNNEI. The CDR3 runs to 15 residues. The junction had 10 bases not matched to a gene; V was cut back by 8 bases and J by 2 bases. The CDR3: CASLERGGWQETQYF. CDR3 nucleotides: TGTGCCAGCCTCGAGCGCGGGGGGTGGCAAGAGACCCAGTACTTC.

This clone has just a few counts. The genes are TRBV2 and TRBJ1-2; possibly TRBD1 for D (5 bases). This CDR3 is built from 14 residues. Germline V lookup: CDR1 SNHLY, CDR2 FYNNEI. With 6 bases removed from V and 0 bases from J, the gap between germline ends came to 11 bases. The CDR3 loop reads CASRQGLSNYGYTF. The CDR3 DNA reads as TGTGCCAGCAGGCAGGGCCTTTCTAACTATGGCTACACCTTC.

The chain carries TRBV6-5 and TRBJ1-5, with TRBD1 as a possible D gene (6 bases). This CDR3 comprises 15 residues. Trimming took off 6 bases at V and 4 bases at J, with 16 bases between the two ends. Germline-derived CDR1 and CDR2 are MNHEY and SVGAGI. The CDR3 reads CASSSQGITNQPQHF. The CDR3 nucleotides read TGTGCCAGCAGCTCACAGGGCATTACGAATCAGCCCCAGCATTTT.

The V gene is TRBV4-3, the J gene TRBJ2-2; 9 nucleotides match TRBD2. Looked up from germline, CDR1 is LGHNA and CDR2 is YSLEER. Trimming at V came to 2 bases and at J to 5 bases, leaving 6 bases not matched to a gene. CDR3 length: 16 amino acids. The CDR3 DNA sequence: TGCGCCAGCAGCCAACTTAGCGGGAGTGGTACCGGGGAGCTGTTTTTT. Its translation is CASSQLSGSGTGELFF.

This clone was observed a handful of times. The chain carries TRBV12-3 or TRBV12-4 and TRBJ1-1; 9 bases match TRBD1. Losses at the gene ends were 5 bases for V and 10 bases for J; bases not matched to a gene: 8. This CDR3 is 13 amino acids long. In nucleotides, the CDR3 is TGTGCCAGCAGTCCTAGACAGGGGGTTAGAGCTTTCTTT. Translated: CASSPRQGVRAFF.

J is TRBJ2-7 and V is TRBV27; 14 nucleotides align to TRBD2. The CDR3 has 20 residues. The ends lost 0 bases at V and 6 bases at J; junction bases unmatched: 16. The germline V gene has CDR1 MNHEY and CDR2 SMNVEV (reference sequence). This chain's CDR3 is CASSLSADLWTSGRLGEQYF. The DNA of the CDR3 is TGTGCCAGCAGTTTATCGGCAGACCTTTGGACTAGCGGGAGGTTGGGCGAGCAGTACTTC.

V usage is TRBV7-3 and J usage is TRBJ2-3, with no clear D. The V and J ends lost 0 bases and 3 bases respectively, with 19 bases between them. Germline assignment: CDR1 SGHTA and CDR2 FQGTGA. This CDR3 is 18 amino acids long. The CDR3 DNA reads as TGTGCCAGCAGCTTAACCGCGGTAGAAAAGGATGGGACAGATACGCAGTATTTT. It yields the protein CASSLTAVEKDGTDTQYF.

The count of this clone is one. The chain carries TRBV6-2 or TRBV6-3 and TRBJ2-2, with TRBD2 matching 12 bases. V was pared by 4 bases and J by 7 bases, with 1 base of the junction left unmatched. This CDR3 comprises 14 residues. Germline CDR1 reads MNHEY; CDR2 reads SVGEGT. The CDR3 loop reads CASSWTSGDGELFF. Written as DNA, the CDR3 is TGTGCCAGCAGTTGGACTAGCGGGGACGGGGAGCTGTTTTTT.

V gene TRBV30 combines with J gene TRBJ2-7, with D maybe TRBD2 (6 bases). Trimming removed 2 bases at V and 4 bases at J, with 12 bases between. The CDR3 spans 13 residues. CDR1 and CDR2 from the germline V gene are GTSNPN and SVGIG (reference sequence). The CDR3 loop is CAWSRRDPYEQYF. In DNA form, the CDR3 reads TGTGCCTGGAGTAGGAGGGACCCATACGAGCAGTACTTC.

V and J are TRBV4-3 and TRBJ2-1; 9 bases fit TRBD2. V was clipped by 4 bases and J by 2 bases; unmatched bases: 6. CDR1 is LGHNA and CDR2 is YSLEER in the germline V gene. This CDR3 spans 16 amino acids. CDR3 in amino acids: CASSPMVAGAYNEQFF. For the CDR3, the DNA is TGCGCCAGCAGCCCCATGGTAGCGGGAGCCTACAATGAGCAGTTCTTC.

About this clone: At the DNA level, this CDR3 is encoded by other sequences in the same sample as well. The chain links TRBV30 to TRBJ2-4, with D possibly being TRBD2 (6 bases). The CDR3 loop spans 11 amino acids. Germline assignment: CDR1 GTSNPN and CDR2 SVGIG (reference sequence). V lost 2 bases and J lost 7, with 6 bases in between. The CDR3 DNA sequence: TGTGCCTGGAGTCGGGGGAACATTCAGTACTTC. This codes for CAWSRGNIQYF.